Listed here is a single TCR beta chain. This sample is drawn from a study of blood T cell repertoires in COVID-19. Germline assignment: CDR1 SGHRS and CDR2 YFSETQ. Trimming removed 5 bases at V and 1 base at J, with 12 bases between. This CDR3 is built from 14 residues. Produced via immunoSEQ multiplex PCR; TCRdb's table is partial and in-frame only. The sample holds about 230,000 clones, more than 75% seen once. The sequenced material came from peripheral blood. This rearrangement joins TRBV5-1 to TRBJ1-1, with a possible D match to TRBD1 (6 bases). The receptor comes from a man in his forties with acute or convalescent COVID-19. The CDR3 protein is CASRTQGWNTEAFF. CDR3 nucleotide sequence: TGCGCCAGCAGAACCCAGGGGTGGAACACTGAAGCTTTCTTT.